This T cell receptor beta chain stems from a study of T-cell reconstitution after alpha-beta-depleted transplantation in children. General study results and limits: Expanded graft clones numbering several hundred reportedly gave rise to alpha-beta T cells about two months after transplant.

As concerns this clonotype: Its target is unknown.

CDR1 and CDR2 from the germline V gene are SGHNT and YYREEE (reference sequence). Trimming took off 4 bases at V and 3 bases at J, with 10 bases between the two ends. The CDR3 spans 13 residues. TCRbeta library preparation incorporated unique molecular identifiers. TCRdb re-derived calls from the PCR reads in MiXCR, one entry per CDR3 protein. Of a few hundred thousand distinct CDR3 sequences in the sample, more than 20% were seen once. This receptor was identified in a boy younger than two with Wiskott-Aldrich syndrome, due to receive a stem cell transplant. The chain is built from TRBV5-4 and TRBJ1-2, with TRBD1 as a possible D gene (5 bases). Sequenced here: PBMCs, sampled before TCRalphabeta/CD19-depleted stem cell transplant. The chain's CDR3 is CASSAGTDYGYTF. CDR3 nucleotides: TGTGCCAGCAGCGCCGGGACCGACTATGGCTACACCTTC.